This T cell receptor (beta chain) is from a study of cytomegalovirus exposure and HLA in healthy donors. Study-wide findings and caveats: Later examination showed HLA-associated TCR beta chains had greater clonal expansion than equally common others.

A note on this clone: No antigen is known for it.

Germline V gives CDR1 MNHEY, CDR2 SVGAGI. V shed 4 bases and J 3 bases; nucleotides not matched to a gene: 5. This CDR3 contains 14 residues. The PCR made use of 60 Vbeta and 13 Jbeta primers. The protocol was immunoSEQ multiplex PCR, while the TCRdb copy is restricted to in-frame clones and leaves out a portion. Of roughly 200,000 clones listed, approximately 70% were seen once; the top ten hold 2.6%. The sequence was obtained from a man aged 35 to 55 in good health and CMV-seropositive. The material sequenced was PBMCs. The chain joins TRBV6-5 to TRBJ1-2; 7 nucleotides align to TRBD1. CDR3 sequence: CASSSQGRDYGYTF. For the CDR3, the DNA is TGTGCCAGCAGTTCACAGGGGAGAGACTATGGCTACACCTTC.